A single sample is the source of the 8 T cell receptor beta chains below, sequenced in a study of cytomegalovirus exposure and HLA in healthy donors. Use of 60 Vbeta and 13 Jbeta primers characterized the PCR. Profiled with immunoSEQ multiplex PCR; TCRdb holds only in-frame clones, not every one. The table includes around 140,000 clones, around 80% detected once. Material for sequencing was PBMCs. These receptors all stem from a woman aged 55-75 years in good health and CMV-seropositive.

This sequence joins TRBV28 and TRBJ1-5; no reliable D call. V was shortened by 5 bases and J by 6 bases, with 14 bases between the two germline ends. In germline, CDR1 is MDHEN, CDR2 SYDVKM. This CDR3 spans 14 amino acids. The CDR3 sequence is CASSPSVYGQPQHF. DNA of the CDR3: TGTGCCAGCAGTCCATCGGTTTACGGTCAGCCCCAGCATTTT.

This clone was counted only a few times. This chain connects TRBV6-1 to TRBJ2-5; 9 bases are shared with TRBD2. The germline gives CDR1 MNHNS, CDR2 SASEGT. V lost 6 bases, J lost 2 bases, and 1 base stayed unmatched. This CDR3 is built from 13 residues. CDR3: CASRGLAQETQYF. CDR3 nucleotide sequence: TGTGCCAGCAGAGGACTAGCGCAAGAGACCCAGTACTTC.

J is TRBJ2-2 and V is TRBV7-3; 10 bases fit TRBD2. Germline V gene data show CDR1 as SGHTA and CDR2 as FQGTGA. The CDR3 is 16 residues long. V gave up 4 bases and J gave up 0 bases; unmatched junction bases: 2. CDR3 residues: CASSSGLATNTGELFF. In DNA form, the CDR3 reads TGTGCCAGCAGCTCGGGACTAGCGACGAACACCGGGGAGCTGTTTTTT.

The V call is TRBV28, the J call TRBJ2-5; tentatively, D is TRBD1 (7 bases). Trimming took off 5 bases at V and 1 base at J, with 8 bases between the two ends. The CDR3 consists of 13 residues. From germline, CDR1 is MDHEN and CDR2 SYDVKM. The CDR3 coding sequence is TGTGCCAGCAGTCAGGGGGGCCAAGAGACCCAGTACTTC. It is translated as CASSQGGQETQYF.

The chain links TRBV25-1 to TRBJ2-7; D is undetermined. V was trimmed by 3 bases and J by 1 base, leaving 7 bases between them. This CDR3 is built from 13 residues. From germline, CDR1 is MGHDK and CDR2 SYGVNS. CDR3 sequence: CASSDKLSYEQYF. In DNA form, the CDR3 reads TGTGCCAGCAGTGATAAACTTTCCTACGAGCAGTACTTC.

The chain recombines TRBV7-9 with TRBJ2-3; D perhaps matches TRBD2 (5 bases). The CDR3 length is 18 residues. Trimming cost V 5 bases and J 3 bases, with 24 bases left between them. From germline, CDR1 is SEHNR and CDR2 FQNEAQ (reference sequence). CDR3 in amino acids: CASSSTSPGRAGTDTQYF. DNA for the CDR3: TGTGCCAGCAGCAGTACCTCACCGGGAAGGGCCGGTACAGATACGCAGTATTTT.

The chain combines TRBV7-3 with TRBJ2-2; 10 bases are shared with TRBD2. The CDR3 spans 16 residues. After removal of 5 bases from V and 0 bases from J, the junction contained 3 bases not matched to a gene. Per germline, CDR1 SGHTA and CDR2 FQGTGA. CDR3 protein: CASSPGLAANTGELFF. CDR3 nucleotide sequence: TGTGCCAGCAGCCCCGGACTAGCGGCGAACACCGGGGAGCTGTTTTTT.

This chain links TRBV6-5 with TRBJ1-2; possibly TRBD1 for D (5 bases). This CDR3 has 13 residues. V was trimmed by 5 bases and J by 8 bases, leaving 15 bases between them. Germline V gene lookup returns CDR1 MNHEY and CDR2 SVGAGI. This CDR3 is CASSPPGRAGYTF. Here the CDR3 DNA reads TGTGCCAGCAGTCCCCCCGGCAGGGCGGGCTACACCTTC.